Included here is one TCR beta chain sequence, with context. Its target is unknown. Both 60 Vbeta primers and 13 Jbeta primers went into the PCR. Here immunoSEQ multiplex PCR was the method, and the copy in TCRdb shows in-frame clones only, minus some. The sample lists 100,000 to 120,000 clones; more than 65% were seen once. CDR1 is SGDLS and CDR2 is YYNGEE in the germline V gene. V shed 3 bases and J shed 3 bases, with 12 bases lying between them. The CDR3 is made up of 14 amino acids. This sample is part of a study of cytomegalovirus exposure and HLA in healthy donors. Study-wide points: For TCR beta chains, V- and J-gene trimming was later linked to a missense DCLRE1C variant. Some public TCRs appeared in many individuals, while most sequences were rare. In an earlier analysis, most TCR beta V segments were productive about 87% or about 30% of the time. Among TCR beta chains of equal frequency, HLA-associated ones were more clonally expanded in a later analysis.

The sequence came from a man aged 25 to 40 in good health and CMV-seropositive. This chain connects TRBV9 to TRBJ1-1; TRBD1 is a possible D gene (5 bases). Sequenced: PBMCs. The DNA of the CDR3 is TGTGCCAGCAGCGCCAAGACAGCCGACACTGAAGCTTTCTTT. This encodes CASSAKTADTEAFF.